This T cell receptor (beta chain) was sequenced for a study of CD8+ T cells in alopecia areata. Looked up from germline, CDR1 is SGDLS and CDR2 is YYNGEE. V lost 1 base and J lost 7; bases outside the gene matches: 9. This CDR3 contains 15 residues. The treatment here: oral pan-JAK inhibitor, 5-10 mg twice daily. As for this clone: Its antigen is still unknown.

Reverse transcription of extracted RNA yielded cDNA, which provided the sequencing template. The protocol was immunoSEQ multiplex PCR, while the TCRdb copy is restricted to in-frame clones and leaves out a portion. The sample contains over 150,000 clones, roughly 64% of which appear only once. Study-level findings and limits: Under tofacitinib, fewer expanded CD8+ clones appeared among the top 100 scalp clones. Sequences from scalp samples also cover resident alphabeta T cells of normal skin. Tofacitinib did not eliminate many expanded lesional clones from scalp or blood. Affected scalp, especially in alopecia totalis/universalis, had a higher clonality than normal scalp did.

The chain links TRBV9 to TRBJ2-3; 7 bases map to TRBD2. The clonotype was recovered from a human donor with alopecia areata. This specimen consisted of CD4+ T cells sorted from blood, obtained at week 24, from a patient treated with tofacitinib. The CDR3 is CASSVSGTYGHTQYF. CDR3 coding DNA: TGTGCCAGCAGCGTAAGCGGGACGTATGGTCATACGCAGTATTTT.